The 17 T cell receptor beta chains presented below share a single source sample, sequenced in a study of blood T cell repertoires in COVID-19. The data were produced by immunoSEQ multiplex PCR, yet TCRdb's version contains in-frame clones alone and is incomplete. The sample has some 290,000 clones, around 90% seen once; the top ten hold about 2.2%. The sample comprised peripheral blood. Receptors were obtained from a woman aged 50 to 60 who had recovered from COVID-19.

V is TRBV7-9 and J is TRBJ1-3, with a tentative D call TRBD1 (6 bases). Trimming pared 5 bases from V and 4 bases from J, leaving 18 bases between. Germline loops: CDR1 SEHNR, CDR2 FQNEAQ (reference sequence). The CDR3 runs to 16 residues. CDR3 sequence reads: CASSPGAGANGNTIYF. In nucleotides, the CDR3 is TGTGCCAGCAGCCCCGGGGCGGGGGCCAACGGAAACACCATATATTTT.

The genes are TRBV11-2 and TRBJ2-2; 9 bases are a match to TRBD1. In germline, CDR1 is SGHAT, CDR2 FQNNGV. This CDR3 comprises 16 residues. V lost 4 bases to trimming and J lost 6 bases; unmatched junction nucleotides: 9. In DNA form, the CDR3 reads TGTGCCAGCAGCTCGCTCACAGGGGGCCCTCCCGGGGAGCTGTTTTTT. This sequence encodes CASSSLTGGPPGELFF.

The chain couples TRBV9 to TRBJ2-5; a weak D match, TRBD2 (7 bases). The CDR3 sequence is 17 residues long. The V end lost 0 bases, the J end lost 0 bases, and 15 bases lay between the germline ends. Germline V gives CDR1 SGDLS, CDR2 YYNGEE. CDR3 in DNA: TGTGCCAGCAGCGTAGGGGGACCGGGGGGCCACCAAGAGACCCAGTACTTC. As protein: CASSVGGPGGHQETQYF.

This chain links TRBV12-3 or TRBV12-4 with TRBJ1-6; a weak D match, TRBD1 (5 bases). CDR3 length equals 13 residues. Trimming left V 8 bases short and J 7 bases short, with 12 bases between. As DNA, the CDR3 is TGTGCCAGCCGGGGGGATGGGAATTCACCCCTCCACTTT. This encodes CASRGDGNSPLHF.

This clone was seen only once. The chain employs TRBV6-1 and TRBJ1-1; D is perhaps TRBD1 (6 bases). Germline CDR1 is MNHNS and CDR2 is SASEGT. The CDR3 loop spans 15 amino acids. Trimming removed 2 bases at V and 0 bases at J, with 10 bases between. In DNA, the CDR3 is TGTGCCAGCAGTGAAAAGACAGGCTTGAACACTGAAGCTTTCTTT. Its translation is CASSEKTGLNTEAFF.

This clone has a single count. Germline and junction disagree at one end, which may indicate a read error. The V gene is TRBV11-3, the J gene TRBJ2-1, with TRBD2 identical over 9 bases. The CDR3 sequence is 16 residues long. Germline V CDR1 and CDR2: SGHNT, YENEEA. Here the CDR3 DNA reads TGTGCCAGCAGCTTATTGGGTAGCGGGAGTTACAGTGAGCAGTTCTTC. Protein product: CASSLLGSGSYSEQFF.

J is TRBJ2-2 and V is TRBV9; TRBD1 matches 8 bases. V trimming: 4 bases; J trimming: 1 base; junction bases outside the gene matches: 6. CDR1 is SGDLS and CDR2 is YYNGEE in the germline V gene. The CDR3 sequence is 16 residues long. The CDR3 coding sequence is TGTGCCAGCAGCCCCCGGGACAGGATGAACACCGGGGAGCTGTTTTTT. This sequence encodes CASSPRDRMNTGELFF.

CDR3 sequence (DNA): TGTGCCAGCAGTCGGAGCAGCAATCAGCCCCAGCATTTT. It yields the protein CASSRSSNQPQHF. The chain is built from TRBV7-9 and TRBJ1-5; D is unresolved. The V end was cut by 6 bases, the J end by 1 base, with 7 bases between. Per the germline V gene, CDR1 is SEHNR and CDR2 is FQNEAQ (reference sequence). The CDR3 extends over 13 amino acids.

The chain has TRBV28 and TRBJ2-7, with a tentative D call TRBD2 (6 bases). This CDR3 has 12 amino acids. From germline, CDR1 is MDHEN and CDR2 SYDVKM. V lost 10 bases and J lost 9, with 19 bases in between. The CDR3 spells CATGRTQGGQYF. For the CDR3, the DNA is TGTGCCACTGGGAGGACGCAGGGCGGGCAGTACTTC.

The chain carries TRBV5-4 and TRBJ2-3, with TRBD2 matching 8 bases. Germline V gene data show CDR1 as SGHNT and CDR2 as YYREEE (reference sequence). This CDR3 spans 15 amino acids. Trimming removed 3 bases from V and 5 bases from J; junction bases left unmatched: 8. The CDR3 DNA sequence: TGTGCCAGCAGCTGGGGGACTAGTTTAGGAGATACGCAGTATTTT. Protein sequence: CASSWGTSLGDTQYF. Combining the CDR3 with reference TRBV5-4 and TRBJ2-3 gives the whole variable domain ETGVTQSPTHLIKTRGQQVTLRCSSQSGHNTVSWYQQALGQGPQFIFQYYREEENGRGNFPPRFSGLQFPNYSSELNVNALELDDSALYLCASSWGTSLGDTQYFGPGTRLTVL.

V is TRBV3-1 (or the pseudogene TRBV3-2) and J is TRBJ2-7, with D perhaps TRBD2 (7 bases). This CDR3 comprises 15 residues. V dropped 1 base and J dropped 2 bases, with 12 bases sitting between them. The V gene's germline CDR1 is LGHDT and CDR2 YNNKEL (reference sequence). DNA of the CDR3: TGTGCCAGCAGCCAAGTCGTGGGGGGGCCCTACGAGCAGTACTTC. Translated, it gives CASSQVVGGPYEQYF.

This clone appeared a single time. The genes are TRBV7-2 and TRBJ2-1; 9 bases align to TRBD2. This CDR3 comprises 15 residues. Germline assignment: CDR1 SGHTA and CDR2 FQGNSA. V shed 3 bases, J shed 5 bases, and the junction held 5 bases outside the gene matches. As DNA, the CDR3 is TGTGCCAGCAGCTTCGGACTAGCGTCCCACAATGAGCAGTTCTTC. It translates to CASSFGLASHNEQFF.

The chain recombines TRBV27 with TRBJ1-1; D is possibly TRBD1 (5 bases). The CDR3 runs 14 residues. Trimming removed 7 bases from V and 5 bases from J, with 17 bases in between. Germline lookup yields CDR1 MNHEY and CDR2 SMNVEV (reference sequence). The CDR3 DNA follows: TGTGCCAGCACCCCCCGGGGGGGTGATACTGAAGCTTTCTTT. Its translation is CASTPRGGDTEAFF.

V usage is TRBV9 and J usage is TRBJ2-3; TRBD2 agrees at 9 bases. This CDR3 comprises 16 residues. The germline CDR1 and CDR2 sequences are SGDLS and YYNGEE. The junction had 7 bases not matched to a gene; V was cut back by 0 bases and J by 5 bases. The CDR3 DNA reads TGTGCCAGCAGCGTAGTGCGGGGGGGGCTTAAAGATACGCAGTATTTT. Amino acid sequence: CASSVVRGGLKDTQYF.

The CDR3 protein is CASSLAGQGSGQETQYF. CDR3 DNA sequence: TGCGCCAGCAGCTTGGCCGGACAGGGGTCGGGTCAAGAGACCCAGTACTTC. This sequence joins TRBV5-1 and TRBJ2-5; the match to TRBD1 covers 9 bases. V lost 0 bases to trimming and J lost 2 bases; unmatched junction nucleotides: 8. This CDR3 has 17 residues. Germline CDR1 reads SGHRS; CDR2 reads YFSETQ.

The rearrangement uses TRBV28 and TRBJ2-7; weak D call: TRBD1 (5 bases). Trimming removed 6 bases at V and 3 bases at J, with 15 bases between. CDR3 length: 14 residues. Germline V lookup: CDR1 MDHEN, CDR2 SYDVKM. The CDR3 loop reads CASRGRGGFYEQYF. The CDR3 nucleotides are TGTGCCAGCAGGGGAAGGGGTGGTTTCTACGAGCAGTACTTC.

The sample holds a few counts of this clone. This chain connects TRBV28 to TRBJ2-5, with 8 bases matching TRBD1. The CDR3 runs 15 residues. Unmatched junction bases numbered 9, after V lost 5 bases and J lost 4 bases. Germline values: CDR1 MDHEN, CDR2 SYDVKM. The DNA for the CDR3 is TGTGCCAGCAGTGGGGCCGGACAGGGAATAGAGACCCAGTACTTC. Protein: CASSGAGQGIETQYF.